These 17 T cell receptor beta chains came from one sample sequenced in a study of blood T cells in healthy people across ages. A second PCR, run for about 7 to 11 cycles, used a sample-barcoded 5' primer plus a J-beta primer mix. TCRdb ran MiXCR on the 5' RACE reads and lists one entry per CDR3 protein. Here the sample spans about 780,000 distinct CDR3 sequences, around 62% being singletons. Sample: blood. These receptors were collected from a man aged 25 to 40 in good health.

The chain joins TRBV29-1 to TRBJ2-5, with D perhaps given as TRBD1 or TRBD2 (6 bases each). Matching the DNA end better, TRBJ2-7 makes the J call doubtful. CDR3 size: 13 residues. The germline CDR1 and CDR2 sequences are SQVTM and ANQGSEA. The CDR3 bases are TGCAGCGTTGCATGGAGGGGGACCGACGAGCAGTACTTC. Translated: CSVAWRGTDEQYF.

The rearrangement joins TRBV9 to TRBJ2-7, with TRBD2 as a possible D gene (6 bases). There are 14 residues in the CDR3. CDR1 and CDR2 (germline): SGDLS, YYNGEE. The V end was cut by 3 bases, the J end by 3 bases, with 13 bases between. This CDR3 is CASSAGLGGYEQYF. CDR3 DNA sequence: TGTGCCAGCAGCGCGGGCTTGGGGGGCTACGAGCAGTACTTC.

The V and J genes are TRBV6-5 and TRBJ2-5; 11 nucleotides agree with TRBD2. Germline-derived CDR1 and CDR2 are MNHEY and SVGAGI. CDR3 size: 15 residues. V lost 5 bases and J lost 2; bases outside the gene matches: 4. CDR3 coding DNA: TGTGCCAGCAGTATGACTAGCGGGGAGCAAGAGACCCAGTACTTC. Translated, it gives CASSMTSGEQETQYF.

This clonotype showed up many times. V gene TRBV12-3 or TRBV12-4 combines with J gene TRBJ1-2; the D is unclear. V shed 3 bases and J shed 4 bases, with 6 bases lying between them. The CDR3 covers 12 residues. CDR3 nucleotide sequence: TGTGCCAGCAGTTTGCGGGGCTATGGCTACACCTTC. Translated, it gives CASSLRGYGYTF.

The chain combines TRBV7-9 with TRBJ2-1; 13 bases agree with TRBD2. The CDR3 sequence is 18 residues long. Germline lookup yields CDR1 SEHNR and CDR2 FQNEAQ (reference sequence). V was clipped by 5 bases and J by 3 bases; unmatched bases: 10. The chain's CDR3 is CASSEAGTSGIRYNEQFF. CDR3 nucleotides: TGTGCCAGCAGCGAAGCCGGGACTAGCGGGATCCGCTACAATGAGCAGTTCTTC.

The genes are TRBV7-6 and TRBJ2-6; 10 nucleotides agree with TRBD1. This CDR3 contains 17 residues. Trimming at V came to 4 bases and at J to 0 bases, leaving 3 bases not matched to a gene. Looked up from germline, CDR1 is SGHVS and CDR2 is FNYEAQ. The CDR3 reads CASSSGTGDSGANVLTF. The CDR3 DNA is TGTGCCAGCAGCTCCGGGACAGGGGACTCTGGGGCCAACGTCCTGACTTTC.

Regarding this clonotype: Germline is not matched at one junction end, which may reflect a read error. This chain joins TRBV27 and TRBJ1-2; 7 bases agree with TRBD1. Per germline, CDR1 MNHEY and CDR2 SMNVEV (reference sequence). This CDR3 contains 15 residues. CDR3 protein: CASSLQTGWRAGYTF. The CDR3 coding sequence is TGTGCCAGTAGTTTACAGACAGGGTGGCGAGCTGGCTACACCTTC.

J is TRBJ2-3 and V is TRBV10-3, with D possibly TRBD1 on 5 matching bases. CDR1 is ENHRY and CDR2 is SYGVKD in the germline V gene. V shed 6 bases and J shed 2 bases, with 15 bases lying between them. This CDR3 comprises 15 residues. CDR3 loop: CAIRKEDRYTDTQYF. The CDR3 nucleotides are TGTGCCATCAGGAAAGAAGACAGATACACAGATACGCAGTATTTT.

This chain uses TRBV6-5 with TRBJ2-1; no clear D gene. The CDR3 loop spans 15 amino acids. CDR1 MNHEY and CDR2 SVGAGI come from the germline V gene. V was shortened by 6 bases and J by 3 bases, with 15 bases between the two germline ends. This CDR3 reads CASSNEDPGYNEQFF. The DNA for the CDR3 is TGTGCCAGCAGCAACGAAGACCCCGGCTACAATGAGCAGTTCTTC.

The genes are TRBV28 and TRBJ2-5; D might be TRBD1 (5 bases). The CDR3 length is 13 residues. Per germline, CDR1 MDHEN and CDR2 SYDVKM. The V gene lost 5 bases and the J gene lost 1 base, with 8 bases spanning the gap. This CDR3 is CASSGAFQETQYF. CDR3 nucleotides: TGTGCCAGCAGTGGGGCGTTCCAAGAGACCCAGTACTTC.

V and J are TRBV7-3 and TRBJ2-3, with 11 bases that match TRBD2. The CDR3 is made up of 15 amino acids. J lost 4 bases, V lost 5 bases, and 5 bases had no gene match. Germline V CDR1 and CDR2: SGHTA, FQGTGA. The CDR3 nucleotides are TGTGCCAGCAGCAAGCTAGCGGGGGGCCCAGATACGCAGTATTTT. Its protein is CASSKLAGGPDTQYF.

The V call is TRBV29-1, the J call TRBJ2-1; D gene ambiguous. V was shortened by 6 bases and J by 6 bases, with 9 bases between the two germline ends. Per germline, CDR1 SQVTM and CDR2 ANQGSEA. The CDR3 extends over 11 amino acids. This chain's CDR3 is CSVSVINEQFF. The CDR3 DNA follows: TGCAGCGTGTCTGTTATCAATGAGCAGTTCTTC.

In DNA, the CDR3 is TGTGCCACCAGTGGTGAGGGGGGGCCCCTAAGCTCCTACAATGAGCAGTTCTTC. Protein product: CATSGEGGPLSSYNEQFF. This chain uses TRBV24-1 with TRBJ2-1; a possible D gene is TRBD2 (7 bases). The germline gives CDR1 KGHDR, CDR2 SFDVKD. The CDR3 consists of 18 residues. Trimming took off 5 bases at V and 0 bases at J, with 19 bases between the two ends.

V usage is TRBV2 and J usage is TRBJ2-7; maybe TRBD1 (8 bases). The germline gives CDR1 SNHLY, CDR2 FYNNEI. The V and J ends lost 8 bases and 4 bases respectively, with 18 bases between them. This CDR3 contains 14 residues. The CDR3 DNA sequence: TGTGCCAGCGGCGACAGGGGAGGGTTATACGAGCAGTACTTC. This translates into CASGDRGGLYEQYF.

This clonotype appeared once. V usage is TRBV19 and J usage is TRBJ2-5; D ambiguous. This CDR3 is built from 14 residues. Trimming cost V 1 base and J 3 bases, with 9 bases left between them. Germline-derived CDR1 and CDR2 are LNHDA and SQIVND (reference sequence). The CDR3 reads CASSIVFREETQYF. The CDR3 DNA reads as TGTGCCAGTAGTATAGTATTCAGAGAAGAGACCCAGTACTTC. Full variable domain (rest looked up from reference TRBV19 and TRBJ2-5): DGGITQSPKYLFRKEGQNVTLSCEQNLNHDAMYWYRQDPGQGLRLIYYSQIVNDFQKGDIAEGYSVSREKKESFPLTVTSAQKNPTAFYLCASSIVFREETQYFGPGTRLLVL.

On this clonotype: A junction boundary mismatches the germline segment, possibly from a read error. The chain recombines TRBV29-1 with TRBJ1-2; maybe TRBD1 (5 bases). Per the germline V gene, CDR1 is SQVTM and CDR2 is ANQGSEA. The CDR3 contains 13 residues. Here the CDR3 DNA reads TGCAGCGTTCAGGGACCGGGGAACTACGGCTACACCTTC. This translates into CSVQGPGNYGYTF.

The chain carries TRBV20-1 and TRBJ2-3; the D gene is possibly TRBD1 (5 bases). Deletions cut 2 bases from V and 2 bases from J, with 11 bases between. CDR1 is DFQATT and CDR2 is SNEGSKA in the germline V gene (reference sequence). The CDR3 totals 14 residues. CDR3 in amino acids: CSARRSGATDTQYF. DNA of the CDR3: TGCAGTGCTAGACGTTCTGGGGCCACAGATACGCAGTATTTT.